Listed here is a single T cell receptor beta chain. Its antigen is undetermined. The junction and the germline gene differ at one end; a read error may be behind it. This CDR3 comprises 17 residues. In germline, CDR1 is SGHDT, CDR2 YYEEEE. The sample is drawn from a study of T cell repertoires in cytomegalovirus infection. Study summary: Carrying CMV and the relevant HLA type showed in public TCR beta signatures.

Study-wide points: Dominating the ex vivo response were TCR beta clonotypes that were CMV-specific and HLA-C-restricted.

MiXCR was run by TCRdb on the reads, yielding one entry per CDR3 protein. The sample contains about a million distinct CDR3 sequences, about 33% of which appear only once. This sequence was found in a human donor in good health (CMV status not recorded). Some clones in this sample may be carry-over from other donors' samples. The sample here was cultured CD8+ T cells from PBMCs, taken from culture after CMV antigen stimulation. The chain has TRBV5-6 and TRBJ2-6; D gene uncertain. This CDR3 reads CASSLYEGYSGTNVLTF. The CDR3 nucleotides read TGTGCCAGCAGCTTGTATGAAGGCTACTCTGGGACCAACGTCCTGACTTTC.